This TCR beta chain derives from a study of cytomegalovirus exposure and HLA in healthy donors. Study outcomes and limitations: Cytomegalovirus association was assigned to about 150 TCR beta chains. Sequencing artifact likely explains a cluster of highly shared sequence variants.

About this clone: The antigen is undetermined.

CDR3 length equals 11 residues. The V and J ends lost 7 bases and 7 bases respectively, with 10 bases between them. Germline CDR1 and CDR2: MNHNS and SASEGT. The PCR contained 60 Vbeta and 13 Jbeta primers. Assay used: immunoSEQ multiplex PCR; TCRdb lists only in-frame clones, some missing. The profile shows 85,000 to 120,000 clones, 70% to 80% of them singletons. The rearrangement links TRBV6-1 to TRBJ2-5; D unclear. This TCR was sampled from a male donor in good health and CMV-seropositive. Sequencing was carried out using PBMCs. CDR3 nucleotides: TGTGCCAGCACCCCAAGCCGGACCCAGTACTTC. It yields the protein CASTPSRTQYF.